A single sample is the source of the 31 T cell receptor beta chains below, sequenced in a study of identical twins. TCRdb re-called the 5' RACE reads through MiXCR, storing one row per CDR3 protein. The sample records around 300,000 distinct CDR3 sequences, about 8.1% being singletons. The data were also submitted as part of a second study, on yellow fever vaccine responses in identical twins.

The material sequenced was memory (CD45RO+) T cells sorted from blood. Every receptor here comes from a woman aged 18 to 35 in good health.

This clonotype was counted many times. The V call is TRBV6-1, the J call TRBJ1-6; 9 nucleotides match TRBD1. From germline, CDR1 is MNHNS and CDR2 SASEGT. The CDR3 spans 14 residues. V lost 6 bases and J lost 7; bases outside the gene matches: 4. The CDR3 DNA sequence: TGTGCCAGCAGAACCGGGACAGGGAATTCACCCCTCCACTTT. Protein product: CASRTGTGNSPLHF.

This clonotype came up many times. The chain couples TRBV7-3 to TRBJ2-2; D is uncertain. The CDR3 has 13 residues. In germline, CDR1 is SGHTA, CDR2 FQGTGA. V was pared by 6 bases and J by 2 bases, with 7 bases between. The CDR3 reads CASSSTNTGELFF. The CDR3, as DNA: TGTGCCAGCAGTTCGACAAACACCGGGGAGCTGTTTTTT. The full variable domain, its missing parts supplied by reference TRBV7-3 and TRBJ2-2, is GAGVSQTPSNKVTEKGKYVELRCDPISGHTALYWYRQSLGQGPEFLIYFQGTGAADDSGLPNDRFFAVRPEGSVSTLKIQRTERGDSAVYLCASSSTNTGELFFGEGSRLTVL.

This clonotype has at least ten counts. This chain uses TRBV6-6 with TRBJ2-1; D is ambiguous. In germline, CDR1 is MNHNY, CDR2 SVGAGI (reference sequence). V lost 9 bases to trimming and J lost 5 bases, with 8 bases between them. The CDR3 sequence is 11 residues long. The CDR3 bases are TGTGCCAGTGGACGGGACAATGAGCAGTTCTTC. Translated, it gives CASGRDNEQFF.

This chain uses TRBV19 with TRBJ2-7; the D call may be TRBD1 or TRBD2 (5 bases each). Germline loops: CDR1 LNHDA, CDR2 SQIVND (reference sequence). V was clipped by 1 base and J by 3 bases, with 13 bases between them. This CDR3 is built from 15 residues. CDR3 sequence: CASSIGGPPNYEQYF. CDR3 nucleotides: TGTGCCAGTAGTATAGGGGGACCACCCAACTACGAGCAGTACTTC. The full variable domain, rest sourced from reference TRBV19 and TRBJ2-7, is DGGITQSPKYLFRKEGQNVTLSCEQNLNHDAMYWYRQDPGQGLRLIYYSQIVNDFQKGDIAEGYSVSREKKESFPLTVTSAQKNPTAFYLCASSIGGPPNYEQYFGPGTRLTVT.

The sample holds many counts of this clonotype. The chain joins TRBV5-1 to TRBJ2-7, with 9 bases aligning to TRBD1. The ends lost 0 bases at V and 2 bases at J; junction bases unmatched: 6. There are 16 residues in the CDR3. CDR1 is SGHRS, CDR2 YFSETQ, per germline. CDR3 bases: TGCGCCAGCAGCTTGGTGGGGACAGGGATTCCCTACGAGCAGTACTTC. Its translation is CASSLVGTGIPYEQYF.

This clonotype was counted a few times. This sequence joins TRBV6-1 and TRBJ2-7; D is unclear. V was trimmed by 3 bases and J by 3 bases, leaving 3 bases between them. The length of the CDR3 is 11 residues. The germline V gene has CDR1 MNHNS and CDR2 SASEGT. The CDR3 DNA reads TGTGCCAGCAGTGATCACTACGAGCAGTACGTC. It translates to CASSDHYEQYV.

This clonotype was found a few times. The V gene is TRBV28, the J gene TRBJ1-4; 8 bases are shared with TRBD1. Germline trimming cut 1 base from V and 4 bases from J; bases unmatched to any gene: 2. The CDR3 contains 15 residues. Germline lookup yields CDR1 MDHEN and CDR2 SYDVKM. Here the CDR3 reads CASSLLTGDNEKLFF. As DNA, the CDR3 is TGTGCCAGCAGTTTATTGACAGGGGATAATGAAAAACTGTTTTTT.

This clonotype was counted ten times or more. V usage is TRBV18 and J usage is TRBJ2-3, with 8 bases identical to TRBD2. This CDR3 spans 20 amino acids. CDR1 KGHSH and CDR2 LQKENI come from the germline V gene. V lost 3 bases, J lost 0 bases, and 17 bases stayed unmatched. The CDR3 nucleotides are TGTGCCAGCTCACCCTTCCCTCAGCGGGAGACGACGTATAGCACAGATACGCAGTATTTT. It is translated as CASSPFPQRETTYSTDTQYF.

This chain joins TRBV5-1 and TRBJ2-7, with 12 bases matching TRBD2. This CDR3 comprises 16 residues. V shed 5 bases, J shed 3 bases, and the junction held 9 bases outside the gene matches. Per the germline V gene, CDR1 is SGHRS and CDR2 is YFSETQ. In nucleotides, the CDR3 is TGCGCCAGCAGTTCGACTAGCGGGAGACTCTACTACGAGCAGTACTTC. Its translation is CASSSTSGRLYYEQYF.

This chain connects TRBV28 to TRBJ1-5, with a tentative D call TRBD1 (5 bases). CDR3 length: 14 amino acids. CDR1 MDHEN and CDR2 SYDVKM come from the germline V gene. V was trimmed by 7 bases and J by 7 bases, leaving 17 bases between them. The CDR3 region has the DNA TGTGCCAGCACCCTGCTCGAGGGGCGGCAGCCCCAGCATTTT. Its translation is CASTLLEGRQPQHF.

This clonotype was observed many times. The rearrangement links TRBV12-3 or TRBV12-4 to TRBJ2-7; no firm D call. Between the trimmed V and J ends, which lost 6 bases and 3 bases, there was a span of 6 bases. The length of the CDR3 is 11 residues. CDR3 amino acids: CASSSLYEQYV. The CDR3 DNA is TGTGCCAGCAGCTCCCTCTACGAGCAGTACGTC.

The CDR3, as DNA: TGTGCCAGCAGCTTAGATTCGGGAACGAACACTGAAGCTTTCTTT. This codes for CASSLDSGTNTEAFF. This chain links TRBV7-2 with TRBJ1-1; D gene unclear. V lost 1 base, J lost 1 base, and 10 bases lay in between. From germline, CDR1 is SGHTA and CDR2 FQGNSA. This CDR3 region has 15 residues.

This clonotype was seen more than once but under ten times. This chain connects TRBV11-2 to TRBJ1-1; D is unresolved. Germline V gene lookup returns CDR1 SGHAT and CDR2 FQNNGV. The CDR3 extends over 13 amino acids. V dropped 0 bases and J dropped 4 bases, with 6 bases sitting between them. The CDR3 spells CASSLEIGTEAFF. DNA for the CDR3: TGTGCCAGCAGCTTAGAGATTGGCACTGAAGCTTTCTTT. The full variable domain, its missing parts supplied by reference TRBV11-2 and TRBJ1-1, is EAGVAQSPRYKIIEKRQSVAFWCNPISGHATLYWYQQILGQGPKLLIQFQNNGVVDDSQLPKDRFSAERLKGVDSTLKIQPAKLEDSAVYLCASSLEIGTEAFFGQGTRLTVV.

The chain uses TRBV20-1 and TRBJ2-2; a possible D gene is TRBD2 (5 bases). Germline lookup yields CDR1 DFQATT and CDR2 SNEGSKA (reference sequence). Trimming took off 6 bases at V and 0 bases at J, with 8 bases between the two ends. CDR3 size: 13 residues. This CDR3 reads CSAAGANTGELFF. The CDR3 DNA reads as TGCAGTGCAGCCGGGGCGAACACCGGGGAGCTGTTTTTT.

There are a few counts of this clonotype. The chain combines TRBV5-8 with TRBJ1-5; 12 bases fit TRBD1. The junction had 2 bases not matched to a gene; V was cut back by 1 base and J by 6 bases. The CDR3 loop spans 15 amino acids. The V gene's germline CDR1 is SGHTS and CDR2 YDEGEE. This CDR3 is CASSLTGQGAQPQHF. The CDR3, as DNA: TGTGCCAGCAGCTTGACGGGACAGGGGGCTCAGCCCCAGCATTTT.

This clonotype has more than one count but fewer than ten. The rearrangement joins TRBV14 to TRBJ2-1, with a possible D match to TRBD1 (6 bases). V was trimmed by 1 base and J by 0 bases, leaving 19 bases between them. Looked up from germline, CDR1 is SGHDN and CDR2 is FVKESK. The CDR3 loop spans 19 amino acids. The CDR3 protein is CASSQGARGFYSSYNEQFF. CDR3 DNA: TGTGCCAGCAGCCAAGGGGCCAGGGGATTCTATAGCTCCTACAATGAGCAGTTCTTC.

The gene calls are TRBV20-1 and TRBJ2-6; the D gene is possibly TRBD1 (6 bases). Trimming pared 6 bases from V and 4 bases from J, leaving 16 bases between. The germline gives CDR1 DFQATT, CDR2 SNEGSKA (reference sequence). The CDR3 is made up of 15 amino acids. The CDR3 DNA reads TGCAGTGCGTGGGCACAGGGTGAGGGGGCCAACGTCCTGACTTTC. Its translation: CSAWAQGEGANVLTF.

This clonotype occurred many times. The chain has TRBV20-1 and TRBJ2-7; 7 nucleotides match TRBD2. V was pared by 5 bases and J by 7 bases, with 11 bases of the junction left unmatched. Germline V lookup: CDR1 DFQATT, CDR2 SNEGSKA (reference sequence). This CDR3 contains 13 residues. CDR3 in DNA: TGCAGTGCTCACGACGGGGCGGGGGTAGAGCAGTACGTC. This translates into CSAHDGAGVEQYV.

In this sample, this clonotype turned up many times. The genes are TRBV20-1 and TRBJ2-1; D is ambiguous. The CDR3 spans 12 residues. Germline CDR1 and CDR2: DFQATT and SNEGSKA (reference sequence). The ends were cut back, 5 bases at V and 6 bases at J, with 11 bases in the middle. The CDR3 coding sequence is TGCAGTGCTCCCTTCCGGATCAATGAGCAGTTCTTC. Amino acids: CSAPFRINEQFF.

The chain couples TRBV27 to TRBJ2-7; perhaps D is TRBD1 or TRBD2 (5 bases each). This CDR3 is 12 amino acids long. Germline CDR1 is MNHEY and CDR2 is SMNVEV (reference sequence). Trimming left V 8 bases short and J 2 bases short, with 10 bases between. CDR3 bases: TGTGCCAGCCGGGACGCAACCTACGAGCAGTACTTC. Protein sequence: CASRDATYEQYF.

This clonotype occurred a few times. This chain's CDR3 is CASSYQTSGRAGSTDTQYF. CDR3 coding DNA: TGTGCCAGCAGTTACCAGACTAGCGGGAGGGCAGGTAGCACAGATACGCAGTATTTT. V usage is TRBV6-5 and J usage is TRBJ2-3; 14 positions agree with TRBD2. The CDR3 totals 19 residues. V lost 2 bases, J lost 0 bases, and 7 bases stayed unmatched. Germline loops: CDR1 MNHEY, CDR2 SVGAGI.

This clonotype appeared a few times. The chain employs TRBV3-1 and TRBJ2-3; TRBD2 matches 13 bases. V was clipped by 4 bases and J by 2 bases; unmatched bases: 3. Germline-derived CDR1 and CDR2 are LGHDT and YNNKEL (reference sequence). The CDR3 loop spans 16 amino acids. In nucleotides, the CDR3 is TGTGCCAGCAGCCCGACTAGCGGGGGGATCACAGATACGCAGTATTTT. This codes for CASSPTSGGITDTQYF.

V is TRBV6-4 and J is TRBJ2-1, with TRBD1 matching 7 bases. The CDR3 length is 15 residues. V dropped 4 bases and J dropped 7; count of bases not matched to a gene: 10. CDR1 is MRHNA and CDR2 is SNTAGT in the germline V gene. The CDR3 loop is CASSGDSAYGNEQFF. For the CDR3, the DNA is TGTGCCAGCAGTGGGGACAGCGCCTATGGGAATGAGCAGTTCTTC.

V and J are TRBV20-1 and TRBJ2-1; 10 positions match TRBD2. The length of the CDR3 is 19 residues. Germline values: CDR1 DFQATT, CDR2 SNEGSKA (reference sequence). Trimming cost V 1 base and J 0 bases; bases outside gene matches: 12. The CDR3 DNA follows: TGCAGTGCTAGAGTTTTGCCTAGCGGGGGCACCAGCTCCTACAATGAGCAGTTCTTC. Translation gives CSARVLPSGGTSSYNEQFF.

This clonotype has at least ten counts. The J gene is TRBJ2-1, the V gene TRBV20-1, with unresolved D. This CDR3 has 11 amino acids. V lost 3 bases and J lost 10, with 10 bases in between. Germline CDR1 and CDR2: DFQATT and SNEGSKA (reference sequence). The CDR3 coding sequence is TGCAGTGCTAGTAAGGAACGGGAGCAGTTCTTC. Its translation is CSASKEREQFF.

V is TRBV9 and J is TRBJ1-5, with D possibly matching TRBD1 (6 bases). Germline V CDR1 and CDR2: SGDLS, YYNGEE. With 3 bases removed from V and 3 bases from J, the gap between germline ends came to 10 bases. The CDR3 sequence is 14 residues long. CDR3 in DNA: TGTGCCAGCAGCGCTCGGGGGCTCAATCAGCCCCAGCATTTT. This codes for CASSARGLNQPQHF.

The V gene is TRBV7-8, the J gene TRBJ2-5; D is unresolved. CDR1 is SGHVS and CDR2 is FQNEAQ in the germline V gene. The CDR3 extends over 12 amino acids. Trimming took 4 bases from V and 5 from J, leaving 8 bases between them. For the CDR3, the DNA is TGTGCCAGCAGCTCGGTATTGGAGACCCAGTACTTC. It is translated as CASSSVLETQYF.

Ten or more counts support this clonotype. This chain links TRBV12-3 or TRBV12-4 with TRBJ1-1, with 7 bases identical to TRBD1. The CDR3 loop spans 15 amino acids. The junction had 9 bases not matched to a gene; V was cut back by 7 bases and J by 1 base. The CDR3 reads CASTPPGTANTEAFF. CDR3 sequence (DNA): TGTGCCAGCACCCCCCCGGGGACAGCGAACACTGAAGCTTTCTTT.

There are many counts of this clonotype. CDR3: CASRFEGITDTQYF. CDR3 in DNA: TGCGCCAGCAGATTCGAAGGGATCACAGATACGCAGTATTTT. This rearrangement joins TRBV5-1 to TRBJ2-3; D gene ambiguous. CDR3 length: 14 amino acids. V was cut by 5 bases and J by 2 bases, with 12 bases left in between. The germline V gene encodes CDR1 SGHRS and CDR2 YFSETQ.

This clonotype was seen a handful of times. The chain joins TRBV28 to TRBJ2-1; TRBD1 matches 8 bases. The germline CDR1 and CDR2 sequences are MDHEN and SYDVKM. Trimming removed 6 bases from V and 1 base from J; junction bases left unmatched: 5. This CDR3 spans 15 amino acids. The CDR3 nucleotides read TGTGCCAGCAGCCGACAGGGGAGGTCCTACAATGAGCAGTTCTTC. Its protein product is CASSRQGRSYNEQFF. Full variable domain (outside the CDR3, taken from reference TRBV28 and TRBJ2-1): DVKVTQSSRYLVKRTGEKVFLECVQDMDHENMFWYRQDPGLGLRLIYFSYDVKMKEKGDIPEGYSVSREKKERFSLILESASTNQTSMYLCASSRQGRSYNEQFFGPGTRLTVL.

This clonotype was counted at least ten times. The chain has TRBV12-3 or TRBV12-4 and TRBJ2-5; the D gene could be TRBD1 or TRBD2 (5 bases each). V was cut by 5 bases and J by 1 base, with 8 bases left in between. The CDR3 spans 13 residues. The DNA for the CDR3 is TGTGCCAGCAGTCGGGGCCCCCAAGAGACCCAGTACTTC. It encodes CASSRGPQETQYF.